The clone carrying this T cell receptor (beta chain) was recorded many times. The antigen is not known. Unique molecular identifiers tagged individual cDNA molecules. TCRdb re-derived calls from the 5' RACE reads in MiXCR, one entry per CDR3 protein. The repertoire has about 60,000 distinct CDR3 sequences, about 8.9% of them found once; the top ten carry 15% to 20%. This entry is derived from a study of early T cells in non-severe SARS-CoV-2 infection. Study in general: Alpha and beta chains were unpaired, from unsorted whole-blood bulk RNA. Study outcomes and limitations: VDJdb matching favored anti-spike CD8 responses, missing private and CD4 specificities.

The germline V gene encodes CDR1 SQVTM and CDR2 ANQGSEA. This CDR3 is built from 13 residues. Trimming at V came to 1 base and at J to 11 bases, leaving 6 bases not matched to a gene. Sample: whole blood. The rearrangement joins TRBV29-1 to TRBJ1-1, with 11 nucleotides matching TRBD1. The sequence was obtained from an adult who was a healthcare worker with PCR-confirmed SARS-CoV-2 infection or an uninfected control (not recorded which). The CDR3 DNA follows: TGCAGCGTTGAAGGGACAGGGGGCGCGGCGGCTTTCTTT. It encodes CSVEGTGGAAAFF.